This T cell receptor beta chain was recorded in a study of T-cell memory formation after mild COVID-19. Ten or more counts support this clonotype. MiXCR, run by TCRdb on the 5' RACE reads, gives a single entry per CDR3 protein. The sample lists 200,000 or so distinct CDR3 sequences, around 16% seen once, with about 2.4% in the top ten. The CDR3 contains 17 residues. V was clipped by 0 bases and J by 8 bases; unmatched bases: 11. Germline-derived CDR1 and CDR2 are LGHNA and YNFKEQ. The material sequenced was PBMCs or a T cell subset sorted from them (not recorded which). The V call is TRBV4-2, the J call TRBJ2-5; 11 bases line up with TRBD2. This sequence originates from an adult woman who had mild COVID-19 (a few samples of this study predate the infection). Cell type and time point are not known. CDR3 sequence: CASSQEALAGAQGTQYF. CDR3 sequence (DNA): TGTGCCAGCAGCCAAGAGGCACTAGCGGGGGCCCAAGGTACCCAGTACTTC.